The next 24 T cell receptor beta chains were all read from a single sample in a study of blood T cell repertoires in COVID-19. The assay was immunoSEQ multiplex PCR, and TCRdb's table has in-frame clones only and misses some. The sample carries 90,000 to 110,000 clones, around 82% recorded once. The sample consisted of peripheral blood. All receptors derive from a woman aged 45 to 65 with acute or convalescent COVID-19.

Only one count was recorded for this clone. This chain connects TRBV5-6 to TRBJ2-1; no definite D call. Germline CDR1 SGHDT, CDR2 YYEEEE. The ends were cut back, 1 base at V and 9 bases at J, with 17 bases in the middle. The CDR3 length is 15 residues. CDR3 sequence (DNA): TGTGCCAGCAGCTTGCTGAGTCTCTTTCGCGGTGAGCAGTTCTTC. As protein: CASSLLSLFRGEQFF.

This clone was found a few times. The chain has TRBV7-8 and TRBJ1-1; unclear D gene. The CDR3 has 13 amino acids. Germline V lookup: CDR1 SGHVS, CDR2 FQNEAQ. V was pared by 6 bases and J by 10 bases, with 18 bases between. The CDR3 nucleotides are TGTGCCAGCAGGCTGGACTCTTTCGAGGGAGCTTTCTTT. Its translation is CASRLDSFEGAFF.

This clone occurred once. The chain combines TRBV11-2 with TRBJ1-6, with D possibly TRBD1 on 6 matching bases. This CDR3 has 19 amino acids. V dropped 2 bases and J dropped 10 bases, with 27 bases sitting between them. CDR1 and CDR2 from the germline V gene are SGHAT and FQNNGV. The CDR3 region is CASSLPWGSSGVSLSPLHF. DNA for the CDR3: TGTGCCAGCAGCTTACCCTGGGGTAGTTCAGGGGTCTCTCTATCACCCCTCCACTTT.

This chain uses TRBV19 with TRBJ1-2; 7 bases line up with TRBD1. This CDR3 has 15 amino acids. The germline CDR1 and CDR2 sequences are LNHDA and SQIVND (reference sequence). J was trimmed by 4 bases and V by 1 base; bases with no gene match: 6. Here the CDR3 DNA reads TGTGCCAGTAGTATAGCCCCAGGGGGAAGCTATGGCTACACCTTC. Translating gives CASSIAPGGSYGYTF.

The gene calls are TRBV6-5 and TRBJ1-6, with TRBD1 as a possible D gene (5 bases). Trimming shortened V by 6 bases and J by 10 bases, and 13 bases separated the two germline ends. The CDR3 covers 13 residues. Per germline, CDR1 MNHEY and CDR2 SVGAGI. The CDR3 sequence is CASRRGGGSPLHF. The CDR3 DNA reads TGTGCCAGCAGACGTGGGGGGGGGTCACCCCTCCACTTT.

The chain employs TRBV3-1 (or the pseudogene TRBV3-2) and TRBJ2-1; TRBD1 matches 9 bases. The CDR3 has 17 residues. Trimming took 3 bases from V and 7 from J; bases not matched to a gene: 13. Germline V lookup: CDR1 LGHDT, CDR2 YNNKEL (reference sequence). In DNA, the CDR3 is TGTGCCAGCAGCCATCCTCGGCCGGGACAGGGTCGGAATGAGCAGTTCTTC. This encodes CASSHPRPGQGRNEQFF.

This clone occurred once. The chain carries TRBV5-1 and TRBJ2-1; 14 bases line up with TRBD2. The CDR3 has 18 amino acids. J gave up 2 bases and V 0 bases, and 4 bases lay outside the gene matches. Germline V gene data show CDR1 as SGHRS and CDR2 as YFSETQ. CDR3 nucleotide sequence: TGCGCCAGCAGCTTGGCCCCGGGACTAGCGGGGGCCTACAATGAGCAGTTCTTC. Amino acids: CASSLAPGLAGAYNEQFF.

The rearrangement links TRBV5-8 to TRBJ1-1; D unclear. The CDR3 runs 15 residues. V lost 2 bases to trimming and J lost 0 bases, with 11 bases between them. Germline CDR1 SGHTS, CDR2 YDEGEE. The CDR3 DNA sequence: TGTGCCAGCAGCTTAGGAGCCAGAATGAACACTGAAGCTTTCTTT. Translating it yields CASSLGARMNTEAFF.

The table lists this clone with a count of one. The chain links TRBV10-2 to TRBJ1-2; possibly TRBD1 for D (6 bases). Per the germline V gene, CDR1 is WSHSY and CDR2 is SAAADI. The CDR3 sequence is 13 residues long. V shed 2 bases and J shed 2 bases, with 6 bases lying between them. The CDR3 DNA is TGCGCCAGCAGTGAGCAGGGGAACTATGGCTACACCTTC. As protein: CASSEQGNYGYTF.

The J gene is TRBJ2-1, the V gene TRBV2; perhaps TRBD1 as D (5 bases). Germline V gene sequence: CDR1 SNHLY, CDR2 FYNNEI. The CDR3 runs 15 residues. V dropped 0 bases and J dropped 1 base, with 7 bases sitting between them. The CDR3 DNA reads TGTGCCAGCAGTGAAGCCCAGGGTTCCTACAATGAGCAGTTCTTC. Its protein is CASSEAQGSYNEQFF.

The V gene is TRBV19, the J gene TRBJ1-6; D is perhaps TRBD1 (5 bases). Deletions cut 3 bases from V and 10 bases from J, with 16 bases between. Looked up from germline, CDR1 is LNHDA and CDR2 is SQIVND (reference sequence). The CDR3 has 15 amino acids. The CDR3 DNA is TGTGCCAGTAGTATCCTTGCGGCCGGGGGGTCACCCCTCCACTTT. This sequence encodes CASSILAAGGSPLHF.

The gene calls are TRBV19 and TRBJ1-4; no clear D gene. V gave up 5 bases and J gave up 4 bases, with 17 bases separating them. Germline V gene lookup returns CDR1 LNHDA and CDR2 SQIVND (reference sequence). The CDR3 consists of 16 residues. The CDR3 DNA sequence: TGTGCCAGTAGTCCCTATACTCAGGCCAGTAATGAAAAACTGTTTTTT. Translation gives CASSPYTQASNEKLFF.

The V gene is TRBV19, the J gene TRBJ1-1, with 7 bases aligning to TRBD1. CDR3 length: 17 residues. The ends lost 5 bases at V and 2 bases at J; junction bases unmatched: 14. Germline values: CDR1 LNHDA, CDR2 SQIVND (reference sequence). Here the CDR3 reads CASSSFLTQGLNTEAFF. In DNA form, the CDR3 reads TGTGCCAGTAGTTCATTCCTCACACAGGGGTTAAACACTGAAGCTTTCTTT.

CDR3 nucleotides: TGTGCCAGCTCACCCCTGGACAGGAACACTGAAGCTTTCTTT. Translation: CASSPLDRNTEAFF. The chain couples TRBV18 to TRBJ1-1; tentative D call: TRBD1 (6 bases). This CDR3 region has 14 residues. Looked up from germline, CDR1 is KGHSH and CDR2 is LQKENI. V shed 3 bases and J shed 1 base, with 9 bases lying between them. Looking up the rest from reference TRBV18 and TRBJ1-1 gives the full variable domain: NAGVMQNPRHLVRRRGQEARLRCSPMKGHSHVYWYRQLPEEGLKFMVYLQKENIIDESGMPKERFSAEFPKEGPSILRIQQVVRGDSAAYFCASSPLDRNTEAFFGQGTRLTVV.

This sequence joins TRBV6-6 and TRBJ2-2; possibly TRBD2 for D (6 bases). Germline V gene lookup returns CDR1 MNHNY and CDR2 SVGAGI (reference sequence). V was clipped by 0 bases and J by 7 bases, with 12 bases between them. The CDR3 runs to 15 residues. CDR3 residues: CASSYSTGDGGELFF. The CDR3, as DNA: TGTGCCAGCAGTTACTCAACGGGGGACGGCGGGGAGCTGTTTTTT.

This clone has only a few counts. The chain couples TRBV7-6 to TRBJ2-1, with 9 bases fitting TRBD1. Germline assignment: CDR1 SGHVS and CDR2 FNYEAQ. This CDR3 is 17 amino acids long. The V gene end was trimmed by 1 base and the J gene end by 7 bases; junction bases not matched to a gene: 11. CDR3 nucleotides: TGTGCCAGCAGCTTAGGGAGGGCGGGACAGGGTGGTAATGAGCAGTTCTTC. It encodes CASSLGRAGQGGNEQFF.

The CDR3 reads CASMLGTGYNEQFF. CDR3 in DNA: TGCGCCAGCATGCTGGGGACAGGTTACAATGAGCAGTTCTTC. The rearrangement uses TRBV5-1 and TRBJ2-1; the match to TRBD1 covers 8 bases. The trim removed 6 bases at V and 4 bases at J, leaving 6 bases unmatched. CDR3 length equals 14 residues. Looked up from germline, CDR1 is SGHRS and CDR2 is YFSETQ.

Comment on this clone: The germline gene is not matched at one end of the junction; a read error may be the cause. The rearrangement uses TRBV28 and TRBJ1-3; 7 nucleotides match TRBD1. The germline V gene encodes CDR1 MDHEN and CDR2 SYDVKM. The CDR3 has 13 residues. The CDR3 protein is CASSLESTTGIVF. CDR3 in DNA: TGTGCCAGCAGTCTGGAATCTACGACAGGGATCGTTTTT.

For this clone: Other nucleotide sequences in the sample specify the same CDR3. The CDR3 sequence: CASSRGQIYGYTF. The CDR3 DNA reads as TGTGCCAGCAGTCGGGGACAGATCTATGGCTACACCTTC. This chain links TRBV12-3 or TRBV12-4 with TRBJ1-2; 7 positions match TRBD1. Losses at the gene ends were 5 bases for V and 4 bases for J; bases not matched to a gene: 4. The CDR3 is made up of 13 amino acids.

This chain connects TRBV5-4 to TRBJ2-5, with 10 bases aligning to TRBD1. Germline V lookup: CDR1 SGHNT, CDR2 YYREEE (reference sequence). The CDR3 length is 15 residues. The ends lost 4 bases at V and 3 bases at J; junction bases unmatched: 6. This CDR3 is CASSHWDRGEETQYF. CDR3 in DNA: TGTGCCAGCAGCCACTGGGACAGGGGTGAAGAGACCCAGTACTTC.

The chain employs TRBV5-1 and TRBJ1-2; 8 bases fit TRBD1. The germline V gene encodes CDR1 SGHRS and CDR2 YFSETQ. The CDR3 totals 15 residues. J was trimmed by 7 bases and V by 4 bases; bases with no gene match: 12. CDR3 region: CASSARQGIMVGYTF. DNA for the CDR3: TGCGCCAGCAGCGCCCGACAGGGGATCATGGTTGGCTACACCTTC. Complete variable domain (other parts from reference TRBV5-1 and TRBJ1-2): KAGVTQTPRYLIKTRGQQVTLSCSPISGHRSVSWYQQTPGQGLQFLFEYFSETQRNKGNFPGRFSGRQFSNSRSEMNVSTLELGDSALYLCASSARQGIMVGYTFGSGTRLTVV.

The V call is TRBV20-1, the J call TRBJ2-4; maybe TRBD2 (6 bases). The CDR3 loop spans 11 amino acids. Germline V gene sequence: CDR1 DFQATT, CDR2 SNEGSKA (reference sequence). Trimming left V 6 bases short and J 8 bases short, with 11 bases between. In DNA form, the CDR3 reads TGCAGTGCGGGGGGACGGGACATTCAGTACTTC. Amino acid sequence: CSAGGRDIQYF.

The chain couples TRBV12-5 to TRBJ1-1; 9 positions match TRBD1. The CDR3 contains 15 residues. Germline V gene data show CDR1 as LGHNT and CDR2 as FRNRAP. V lost 0 bases to trimming and J lost 10 bases; unmatched junction nucleotides: 9. In DNA form, the CDR3 reads TGTGCTAGTGGTTTGGTCACCAGGACAGGGGAAAGAGCTTTCTTT. Its protein is CASGLVTRTGERAFF.

The CDR3 nucleotides read TGTGCCAGCAGCCTGGACAGGGGTTATGGCTACACCTTC. Amino acid sequence: CASSLDRGYGYTF. The chain recombines TRBV9 with TRBJ1-2; TRBD1 aligns across 9 bases. The CDR3 length is 13 residues. After removal of 4 bases from V and 5 bases from J, the junction contained 3 bases not matched to a gene. Germline CDR1 reads SGDLS; CDR2 reads YYNGEE.